This TCR beta chain was sequenced during a study of Ad26.COV2.S vaccination and SARS-CoV-2 variants. Only in-frame clones appear in the TCRdb table, and some are missing; sequencing was by immunoSEQ multiplex PCR. The sample comprises 200,000 to 300,000 clones, approximately 88% of which are singletons, and about 10% rests with the top ten. The CDR3 spans 13 residues. V shed 3 bases and J shed 7 bases, with 12 bases lying between them. The germline CDR1 and CDR2 sequences are SNHLY and FYNNEI. Indicated treatment: about 20 received Ad26.COV2.S at low or high dose, single or two shots; roughly 5 received placebo; per-sample allocation not given. Repertoires come from day 63 after the first vaccine or placebo injection.

The rearrangement joins TRBV2 to TRBJ1-2; maybe TRBD1 (5 bases). This TCR came from a person aged 18-60 years who received the Ad26.COV2.S COVID-19 vaccine or a placebo. The material was peripheral blood, obtained in a trial of Ad26.COV2.S vaccine versus placebo. CDR3 amino acids: CASSDAGTGGYTF. DNA of the CDR3: TGTGCCAGCAGTGACGCAGGGACGGGTGGCTACACCTTC.